This T cell receptor beta chain was documented in a study of shared clonotypes between healthy human individuals. About the research overall: CD4 naive and CD4 memory each took three plates per donor, while CD8 naive took two and CD8 memory one. The study's findings and limits: Tissue TCR repertoires likely differ from these blood-only repertoires. Shared clonotypes across all four donors exceeded non-shared ones in generation probability.

The study drew all its donors from Caucasian adults living in Nashville, Tennessee. Here immunoSEQ multiplex PCR was the method, and the copy in TCRdb shows in-frame clones only, minus some. Of more than 1,200,000 clones in the sample, approximately 98.5% were seen once. This clone was seen only once. Its antigen is still unknown. The same CDR3 arises from other DNA sequences in this sample as well. The sample comprised naive CD4+ T cells sorted from blood. Described subset: CD45RA+ positively selected. This clonotype was sampled from a man aged 25 to 40 in good health.

The chain's CDR3 is CASSIRGPANYGYTF. The CDR3 DNA sequence: TGTGCCAGTAGTATCAGGGGGCCGGCTAACTATGGCTACACCTTC. The chain carries TRBV19 and TRBJ1-2; 8 bases align to TRBD1. J was trimmed by 0 bases and V by 3 bases; bases with no gene match: 3. Germline V lookup: CDR1 LNHDA, CDR2 SQIVND (reference sequence). This CDR3 region has 15 residues.